Shown below are 23 T cell receptor beta chains from a single sample sequenced in a study of cytomegalovirus exposure and HLA in healthy donors. The PCR used 60 Vbeta and 13 Jbeta primers. Sequencing was performed with immunoSEQ multiplex PCR; in TCRdb, only in-frame clones are kept and a portion is missing. The sample has 75,000 to 95,000 clones, roughly four fifths seen once. Sequencing was performed on PBMCs. The receptors stem from a woman aged 18 to 35 in good health and CMV-seropositive.

This clone was picked up one time. CDR3 region: CASSQEDRYSGNTIYF. The CDR3 nucleotides read TGCGCCAGCAGCCAAGAGGACAGGTACTCTGGAAACACCATATATTTT. This sequence joins TRBV4-1 and TRBJ1-3, with TRBD1 matching 7 bases. Germline CDR1 is MGHRA and CDR2 is YSYEKL. The CDR3 length is 16 residues. V lost 0 bases, J lost 0 bases, and 2 bases stayed unmatched.

The chain carries TRBV6-6 and TRBJ1-1, with 8 bases aligning to TRBD1. Losses at the gene ends were 6 bases for V and 11 bases for J; bases not matched to a gene: 5. CDR3 length equals 11 residues. Germline CDR1 MNHNY, CDR2 SVGAGI (reference sequence). As DNA, the CDR3 is TGTGCCAGCAGCCAGACAGGGGTGGCTTTCTTT. Its protein product is CASSQTGVAFF.

This clone was seen more than once but under ten times. V usage is TRBV7-9 and J usage is TRBJ1-1; D might be TRBD1 (5 bases). The germline V gene encodes CDR1 SEHNR and CDR2 FQNEAQ (reference sequence). The ends were cut back, 7 bases at V and 1 base at J, with 13 bases in the middle. This CDR3 region has 14 residues. The CDR3 spells CASTQGPGNTEAFF. DNA for the CDR3: TGTGCCAGCACCCAGGGCCCTGGGAACACTGAAGCTTTCTTT. The variable domain in full, completed from reference TRBV7-9 and TRBJ1-1, reads DTGVSQNPRHKITKRGQNVTFRCDPISEHNRLYWYRQTLGQGPEFLTYFQNEAQLEKSRLLSDRFSAERPKGSFSTLEIQRTEQGDSAMYLCASTQGPGNTEAFFGQGTRLTVV.

V usage is TRBV6-5 and J usage is TRBJ1-5; tentative D call: TRBD1 (5 bases). There are 15 residues in the CDR3. Germline-derived CDR1 and CDR2 are MNHEY and SVGAGI. The V gene lost 6 bases and the J gene lost 5 bases, with 17 bases spanning the gap. The DNA for the CDR3 is TGTGCCAGCAGACCAAGGGGCAGGGAATATCAGCCCCAGCATTTT. Protein sequence: CASRPRGREYQPQHF.

V usage is TRBV2 and J usage is TRBJ2-7; D perhaps matches TRBD1 (8 bases). With 6 bases removed from V and 6 bases from J, the gap between germline ends came to 21 bases. The CDR3 runs to 15 residues. Germline loops: CDR1 SNHLY, CDR2 FYNNEI. The CDR3: CASSGRQGRVGEQYF. As DNA, the CDR3 is TGTGCCAGCAGCGGACGACAGGGGAGGGTCGGCGAGCAGTACTTC.

The genes are TRBV5-1 and TRBJ2-2; TRBD2 agrees at 12 bases. V gave up 1 base and J gave up 5 bases; unmatched junction bases: 0. This CDR3 spans 15 amino acids. Germline V gene sequence: CDR1 SGHRS, CDR2 YFSETQ. This CDR3 is CASSLTSGRTGELFF. The CDR3 DNA sequence: TGCGCCAGCAGCTTGACTAGCGGGAGGACCGGGGAGCTGTTTTTT.

A word on this clone: A junction end diverges from the germline sequence, so it may reflect a read error. The rearrangement links TRBV4-1 to TRBJ1-5, with TRBD1 as a possible D gene (5 bases). CDR1 is MGHRA and CDR2 is YSYEKL in the germline V gene. This CDR3 region has 17 residues. CDR3 coding DNA: TGCGTCAGCAGCCAAGCACAGACAGCCCATAGCAATCAGCCCCAGCATTTT. It specifies CVSSQAQTAHSNQPQHF.

The chain's CDR3 is CASMTRGLAYNEQFF. The CDR3 DNA sequence: TGTGCCAGCATGACGAGGGGACTAGCGTACAATGAGCAGTTCTTC. The V call is TRBV27, the J call TRBJ2-1, with 10 bases lining up with TRBD2. The CDR3 spans 15 residues. Germline CDR1 reads MNHEY; CDR2 reads SMNVEV (reference sequence). V shed 7 bases, J shed 4 bases, and the junction held 7 bases outside the gene matches.

The rearrangement uses TRBV6-5 and TRBJ1-2; 10 nucleotides match TRBD1. The V gene end was trimmed by 6 bases and the J gene end by 7 bases; junction bases not matched to a gene: 8. The CDR3 is 14 amino acids. The V gene's germline CDR1 is MNHEY and CDR2 SVGAGI. CDR3 region: CASRFDRGHIGYTF. CDR3 coding DNA: TGTGCCAGCAGATTCGACAGGGGGCATATTGGCTACACCTTC.

The chain uses TRBV20-1 and TRBJ2-1, with D perhaps matching TRBD1 (5 bases). The CDR3 runs 11 residues. CDR1 is DFQATT and CDR2 is SNEGSKA in the germline V gene (reference sequence). Trimming left V 5 bases short and J 8 bases short, with 10 bases between. As DNA, the CDR3 is TGCAGTGCTGCAATCAGGGATGAGCAGTTCTTC. Residues: CSAAIRDEQFF.

The table lists this clone with a few counts. The DNA of the CDR3 is TGTGCCAGCAGCAAACGGAGACAGGGCGAGCAGTACTTC. Its translation is CASSKRRQGEQYF. The V gene is TRBV21-1, the J gene TRBJ2-7; the listed D gene, TRBD1, was not tested against the DNA. TRBV21-1 counts as a pseudogene. The CDR3 runs to 13 residues.

The chain links TRBV2 to TRBJ1-2; D is unclear. Germline-derived CDR1 and CDR2 are SNHLY and FYNNEI. Trimming stripped 4 bases from V and 5 bases from J, with 11 bases between. CDR3 length equals 13 residues. The CDR3 coding sequence is TGTGCCAGCAGTGCACTATTGTGGTATGGCTACACCTTC. Its protein is CASSALLWYGYTF.

V is TRBV28 and J is TRBJ1-3; D is unresolved. V was clipped by 3 bases and J by 0 bases, with 3 bases between them. The germline V gene encodes CDR1 MDHEN and CDR2 SYDVKM. The CDR3 spans 13 residues. This CDR3 is CASSFSSGNTIYF. CDR3 bases: TGTGCCAGCAGTTTCAGCTCTGGAAACACCATATATTTT.

This chain joins TRBV15 and TRBJ2-7; 8 bases line up with TRBD2. The CDR3 is 14 residues long. V shed 1 base, J shed 4 bases, and the junction held 3 bases outside the gene matches. Germline CDR1 is LNHNV and CDR2 is YYDKDF (reference sequence). The CDR3 reads CATSRVAGGYEQYF. The CDR3 DNA reads TGTGCCACCAGCAGAGTGGCGGGGGGTTACGAGCAGTACTTC.

The CDR3 region is CASSSGGGEQYF. The CDR3 DNA follows: TGTGCCAGCAGTTCAGGGGGCGGCGAGCAGTACTTC. This chain uses TRBV28 with TRBJ2-7; 8 nucleotides agree with TRBD1. There are 12 residues in the CDR3. Germline trimming cut 4 bases from V and 6 bases from J; bases unmatched to any gene: 2. From germline, CDR1 is MDHEN and CDR2 SYDVKM. The full variable domain, rest sourced from reference TRBV28 and TRBJ2-7, is DVKVTQSSRYLVKRTGEKVFLECVQDMDHENMFWYRQDPGLGLRLIYFSYDVKMKEKGDIPEGYSVSREKKERFSLILESASTNQTSMYLCASSSGGGEQYFGPGTRLTVT.

The rearrangement joins TRBV29-1 to TRBJ2-3; TRBD2 matches 8 bases. The V gene end was trimmed by 0 bases and the J gene end by 4 bases; junction bases not matched to a gene: 6. This CDR3 is built from 15 residues. Germline lookup yields CDR1 SQVTM and CDR2 ANQGSEA. This CDR3 reads CSVEDALRGADTQYF. For the CDR3, the DNA is TGCAGCGTTGAAGATGCACTGCGGGGGGCAGATACGCAGTATTTT.

CDR3 nucleotides: TGCAGCGTTGAACAAGTACAGAACAGAAACACCATATATTTT. This translates into CSVEQVQNRNTIYF. The J gene is TRBJ1-3, the V gene TRBV29-1; D is undetermined. Germline CDR1 and CDR2: SQVTM and ANQGSEA. The V end was cut by 2 bases, the J end by 5 bases, with 13 bases between. CDR3 length equals 14 residues.

The chain combines TRBV6-5 with TRBJ2-7; the D is unclear. Germline V gene data show CDR1 as MNHEY and CDR2 as SVGAGI. V lost 9 bases, J lost 0 bases, and 12 bases lay in between. This CDR3 comprises 13 residues. The CDR3 DNA reads TGTGCCAGAAAGCCGGGTCACTCCTACGAGCAGTACTTC. Amino acid sequence: CARKPGHSYEQYF.

A few counts support this clone. J is TRBJ1-6 and V is TRBV6-5; 7 bases agree with TRBD1. Germline trimming cut 5 bases from V and 10 bases from J; bases unmatched to any gene: 8. This CDR3 has 14 residues. The V gene's germline CDR1 is MNHEY and CDR2 SVGAGI. CDR3 coding DNA: TGTGCCAGCAGTCTACAGGGGTCCCCCTCACCCCTCCACTTT. This encodes CASSLQGSPSPLHF.

This chain links TRBV28 with TRBJ2-1; 14 bases line up with TRBD2. The germline V gene has CDR1 MDHEN and CDR2 SYDVKM. The trim removed 4 bases at V and 6 bases at J, leaving 8 bases unmatched. CDR3 length: 17 amino acids. The CDR3 here is CASSSGTSGSPPNEQFF. DNA for the CDR3: TGTGCCAGCAGTTCCGGGACTAGCGGGAGTCCCCCCAATGAGCAGTTCTTC.

The chain joins TRBV5-1 to TRBJ2-3, with 14 bases that match TRBD2. The CDR3 has 16 residues. Germline V gene data show CDR1 as SGHRS and CDR2 as YFSETQ. V lost 4 bases to trimming and J lost 2 bases; unmatched junction nucleotides: 3. The CDR3 DNA is TGCGCCAGCAGCCGGACTAGCGGGAGGACCACAGATACGCAGTATTTT. Its translation: CASSRTSGRTTDTQYF.

Only a few counts were recorded for this clone. CDR3 in amino acids: CASSLLEVDEQFF. CDR3 nucleotides: TGTGCCAGCTCACTTTTGGAGGTCGATGAGCAGTTCTTC. The J gene is TRBJ2-1, the V gene TRBV18, with D perhaps matching TRBD2 (5 bases). V was trimmed by 4 bases and J by 8 bases, leaving 12 bases between them. The CDR3 sequence is 13 residues long. Germline assignment: CDR1 KGHSH and CDR2 LQKENI. Using reference TRBV18 and TRBJ2-1 for the parts outside the CDR3, the full variable domain is NAGVMQNPRHLVRRRGQEARLRCSPMKGHSHVYWYRQLPEEGLKFMVYLQKENIIDESGMPKERFSAEFPKEGPSILRIQQVVRGDSAAYFCASSLLEVDEQFFGPGTRLTVL.

The V call is TRBV30, the J call TRBJ1-3; D ambiguous. Trimming took off 2 bases at V and 2 bases at J, with 7 bases between the two ends. This CDR3 has 13 residues. Germline V lookup: CDR1 GTSNPN, CDR2 SVGIG (reference sequence). The DNA for the CDR3 is TGTGCCTGGAGTCGGGGTACTGGAAACACCATATATTTT. This encodes CAWSRGTGNTIYF. The full variable domain, with the rest looked up from reference TRBV30 and TRBJ1-3, is SQTIHQWPATLVQPVGSPLSLECTVEGTSNPNLYWYRQAAGRGLQLLFYSVGIGQISSEVPQNLSASRPQDRQFILSSKKLLLSDSGFYLCAWSRGTGNTIYFGEGSWLTVV.